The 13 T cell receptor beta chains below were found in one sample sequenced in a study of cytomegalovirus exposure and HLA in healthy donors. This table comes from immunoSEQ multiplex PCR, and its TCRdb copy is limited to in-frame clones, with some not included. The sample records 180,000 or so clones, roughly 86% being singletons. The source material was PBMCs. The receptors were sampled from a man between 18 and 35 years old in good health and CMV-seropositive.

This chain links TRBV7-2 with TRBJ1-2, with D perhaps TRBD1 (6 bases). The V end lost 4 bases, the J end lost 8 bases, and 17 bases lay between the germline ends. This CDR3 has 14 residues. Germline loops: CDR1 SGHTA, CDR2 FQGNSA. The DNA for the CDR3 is TGTGCCAGCAGCTGGACAGAAGTGACTGGGGGCTACACCTTC. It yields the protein CASSWTEVTGGYTF.

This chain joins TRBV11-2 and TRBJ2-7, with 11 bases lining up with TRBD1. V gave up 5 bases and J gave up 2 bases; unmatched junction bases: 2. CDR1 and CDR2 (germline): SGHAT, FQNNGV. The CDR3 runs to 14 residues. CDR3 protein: CASSGTGGTYEQYF. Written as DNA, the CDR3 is TGTGCCAGCAGCGGGACAGGGGGTACCTACGAGCAGTACTTC.

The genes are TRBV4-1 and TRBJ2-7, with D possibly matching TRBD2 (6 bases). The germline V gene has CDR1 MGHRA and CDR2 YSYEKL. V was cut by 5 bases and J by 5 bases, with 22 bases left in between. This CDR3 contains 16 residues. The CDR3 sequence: CASSYTLGGAPHEQYF. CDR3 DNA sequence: TGCGCCAGCAGCTACACCCTTGGAGGGGCCCCACACGAGCAGTACTTC.

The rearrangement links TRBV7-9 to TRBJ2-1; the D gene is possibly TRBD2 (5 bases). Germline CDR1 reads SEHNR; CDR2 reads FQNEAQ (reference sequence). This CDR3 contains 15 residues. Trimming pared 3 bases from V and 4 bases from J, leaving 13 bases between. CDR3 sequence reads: CASSFTSGSYNEQFF. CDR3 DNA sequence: TGTGCCAGCAGCTTCACCAGCGGTTCTTACAATGAGCAGTTCTTC.

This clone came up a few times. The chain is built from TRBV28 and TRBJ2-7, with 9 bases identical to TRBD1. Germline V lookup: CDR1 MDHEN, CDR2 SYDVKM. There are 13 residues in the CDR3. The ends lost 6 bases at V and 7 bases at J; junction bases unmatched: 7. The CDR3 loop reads CASRPGQGQEQYF. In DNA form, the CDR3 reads TGTGCCAGCAGGCCGGGACAGGGACAAGAGCAGTACTTC.

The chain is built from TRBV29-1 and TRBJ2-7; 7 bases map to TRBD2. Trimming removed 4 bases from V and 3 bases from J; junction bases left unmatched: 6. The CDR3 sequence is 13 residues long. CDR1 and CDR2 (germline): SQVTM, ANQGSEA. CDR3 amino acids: CSVGEGRFYEQYF. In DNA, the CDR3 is TGCAGCGTTGGGGAGGGCCGATTCTACGAGCAGTACTTC.

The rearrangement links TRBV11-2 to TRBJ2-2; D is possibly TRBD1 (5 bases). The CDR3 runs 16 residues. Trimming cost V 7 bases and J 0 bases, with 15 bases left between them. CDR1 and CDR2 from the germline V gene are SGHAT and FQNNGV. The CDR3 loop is CASNKRGFANTGELFF. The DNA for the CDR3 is TGTGCCAGCAACAAAAGGGGCTTCGCGAACACCGGGGAGCTGTTTTTT.

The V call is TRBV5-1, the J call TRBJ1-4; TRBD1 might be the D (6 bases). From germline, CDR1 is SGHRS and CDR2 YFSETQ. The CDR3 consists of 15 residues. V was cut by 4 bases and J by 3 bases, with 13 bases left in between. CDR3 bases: TGCGCCAGCAGCCCCCGGGACACATCTAATGAAAAACTGTTTTTT. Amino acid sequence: CASSPRDTSNEKLFF.

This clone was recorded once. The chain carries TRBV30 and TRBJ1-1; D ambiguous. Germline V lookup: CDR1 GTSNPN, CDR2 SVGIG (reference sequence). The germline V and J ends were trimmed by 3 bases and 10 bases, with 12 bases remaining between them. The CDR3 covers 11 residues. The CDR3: CAWREGGRAFF. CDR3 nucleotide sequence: TGTGCCTGGAGGGAGGGAGGGCGAGCTTTCTTT.

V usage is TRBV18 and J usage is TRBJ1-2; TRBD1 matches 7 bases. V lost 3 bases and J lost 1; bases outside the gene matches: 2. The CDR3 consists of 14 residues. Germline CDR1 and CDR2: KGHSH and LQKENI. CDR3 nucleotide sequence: TGTGCCAGCTCACCTGGGACAGATAACTATGGCTACACCTTC. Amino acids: CASSPGTDNYGYTF.

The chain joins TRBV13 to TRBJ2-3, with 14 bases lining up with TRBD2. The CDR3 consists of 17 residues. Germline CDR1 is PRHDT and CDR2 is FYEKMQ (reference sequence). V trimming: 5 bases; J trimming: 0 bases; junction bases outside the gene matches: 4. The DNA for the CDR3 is TGTGCCAGCAGCAGGACTAGCGGGGGGTCTAGCACAGATACGCAGTATTTT. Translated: CASSRTSGGSSTDTQYF.

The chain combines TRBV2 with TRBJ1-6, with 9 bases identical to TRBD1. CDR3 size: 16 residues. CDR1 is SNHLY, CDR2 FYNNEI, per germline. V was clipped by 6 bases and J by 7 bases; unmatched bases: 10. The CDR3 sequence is CASSGYRGPENSPLHF. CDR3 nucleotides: TGTGCCAGCAGCGGCTACAGGGGGCCGGAGAATTCACCCCTCCACTTT.

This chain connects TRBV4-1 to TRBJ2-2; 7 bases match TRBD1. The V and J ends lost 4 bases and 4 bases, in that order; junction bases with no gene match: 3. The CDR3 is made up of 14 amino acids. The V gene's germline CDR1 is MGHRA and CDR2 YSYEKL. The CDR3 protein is CASSPGQSTGELFF. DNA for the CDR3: TGCGCCAGCAGCCCGGGACAGAGCACCGGGGAGCTGTTTTTT.